The rows below give T cell receptor beta chains drawn from one sample of a study of response to subunit inactivated influenza vaccine. TCRdb reprocessed the RT-PCR reads with MiXCR, giving one entry per CDR3 protein. The sample holds 500,000 to 550,000 distinct CDR3 sequences; 20% to 25% are singletons and the top ten take about 3%. The sample was also linked to a second study, of T cells expressing NK-cell markers.

Here the sequenced sample was CD4+ T cells sorted from PBMCs, taken about 12 days after vaccination. The receptors originated from a man aged 50 or older who received an inactivated influenza vaccine. Both conserved end residues are part of each CDR3. The D gene is left open where the match is weak.

d_call v_call cdr3_length cdr3_aa
TRBD2 TRBV9 14 CASSVDTSGQGQFF
TRBD1 TRBV20-1 16 CSARGTRGHITDTQYF
NA TRBV20-1 14 CSARPIGRNTEAFF
NA TRBV18 15 CASSPPTAQSYEQYF
TRBD2 TRBV7-6 15 CASSSAGVITDTQYF
NA TRBV4-2 16 CASSQDVTRDTDTQYF
TRBD1 TRBV7-2 15 CASTQVQGANSPLHF
NA TRBV6-5 18 CASSSAGSRGRYTDTQYF
TRBD2 TRBV5-1 15 CASSKGLDLYNEQFF
TRBD1 TRBV5-1 15 CASSWTGVYTDTQYF
TRBD1 TRBV18 14 CASSPTGGNSPLHF
NA TRBV3-1 12 CASSQGDYGYTF
TRBD2 TRBV7-2 16 CASSFQETSGGLEQFF
TRBD1 TRBV4-2 18 CASSQDGTGTAVNYGYTF